A single sample gave rise to the 15 T cell receptor beta chains below, sequenced in a study of blood T cell repertoires in COVID-19. TCRdb's table, derived via immunoSEQ multiplex PCR, lists solely in-frame clones and lacks some. Of 230,000 or so clones listed, 90% were seen once; the top ten hold under 2.5%. Sequenced input: peripheral blood. These receptor sequences come from a woman aged 60-75 years with COVID-19, enrolled during active disease.

The rearrangement uses TRBV20-1 and TRBJ1-2; D may be TRBD1 (6 bases). With 3 bases removed from V and 5 bases from J, the gap between germline ends came to 16 bases. This CDR3 is built from 14 residues. Germline V gene lookup returns CDR1 DFQATT and CDR2 SNEGSKA (reference sequence). The chain's CDR3 is CSASSPTGTYGYTF. The DNA for the CDR3 is TGCAGTGCTAGTTCCCCAACAGGGACGTATGGCTACACCTTC.

The chain carries TRBV6-5 and TRBJ1-4; D is possibly TRBD1 (5 bases). The V end was cut by 3 bases, the J end by 3 bases, with 11 bases between. The CDR3 has 15 residues. CDR1 and CDR2 (germline): MNHEY, SVGAGI. CDR3 in amino acids: CASSYSTVPNEKLFF. The CDR3 region has the DNA TGTGCCAGCAGTTATTCGACAGTCCCTAATGAAAAACTGTTTTTT.

V usage is TRBV10-3 and J usage is TRBJ1-4; 7 bases line up with TRBD1. V gave up 4 bases and J gave up 3 bases; unmatched junction bases: 14. Germline values: CDR1 ENHRY, CDR2 SYGVKD. The CDR3 length is 18 residues. Here the CDR3 reads CAISGGERGRRPNEKLFF. In DNA, the CDR3 is TGTGCCATCAGTGGAGGGGAGAGGGGGCGAAGACCTAATGAAAAACTGTTTTTT.

This chain connects TRBV7-8 to TRBJ1-2; possible D gene TRBD1, 5 bases. V lost 0 bases and J lost 0, with 14 bases in between. The CDR3 has 17 residues. CDR1 is SGHVS and CDR2 is FQNEAQ in the germline V gene. The CDR3 DNA reads as TGTGCCAGCAGCTTAGCGTATACACAGGAAGCTAACTATGGCTACACCTTC. Translated, it gives CASSLAYTQEANYGYTF. The variable domain in full, with the rest retrieved from reference TRBV7-8 and TRBJ1-2, is GAGVSQSPRYKVAKRGQDVALRCDPISGHVSLFWYQQALGQGPEFLTYFQNEAQLDKSGLPSDRFFAERPEGSVSTLKIQRTQQEDSAVYLCASSLAYTQEANYGYTFGSGTRLTVV.

This clone was picked up one time. The chain employs TRBV3-1 (or the pseudogene TRBV3-2) and TRBJ1-6; tentative D call: TRBD1 (5 bases). The CDR3 is 16 amino acids. The V gene lost 8 bases and the J gene lost 9 bases, with 23 bases spanning the gap. Germline V lookup: CDR1 LGHDT, CDR2 YNNKEL (reference sequence). The CDR3 here is CASASYFGQGSSPLHF. The CDR3 DNA sequence: TGTGCCAGCGCGAGTTATTTCGGCCAGGGAAGTTCACCCCTCCACTTT.

This clone came up once. This rearrangement joins TRBV4-3 to TRBJ2-1; 10 nucleotides agree with TRBD2. CDR1 and CDR2 from the germline V gene are LGHNA and YSLEER. V lost 4 bases, J lost 5 bases, and 14 bases stayed unmatched. The CDR3 is made up of 18 amino acids. In nucleotides, the CDR3 is TGCGCCAGCAGCCTGTTAGCGGGGGGTACGGCGACCGACAATGAGCAGTTCTTC. Residues: CASSLLAGGTATDNEQFF.

The chain joins TRBV29-1 to TRBJ1-5, with a possible D match to TRBD1 (6 bases). Germline assignment: CDR1 SQVTM and CDR2 ANQGSEA. The CDR3 has 13 amino acids. The germline V and J ends were trimmed by 6 bases and 0 bases, with 9 bases remaining between them. DNA of the CDR3: TGCAGCGTAAAGGACAGTAGCAATCAGCCCCAGCATTTT. Translating gives CSVKDSSNQPQHF.

The chain links TRBV7-9 to TRBJ2-1, with D possibly TRBD2 on 5 matching bases. Trimming stripped 5 bases from V and 7 bases from J, with 18 bases between. Germline V lookup: CDR1 SEHNR, CDR2 FQNEAQ (reference sequence). This CDR3 region has 15 residues. As DNA, the CDR3 is TGTGCCAGCAGCGTCGGGATCGCTCGGGCAAATGAGCAGTTCTTC. Encoded protein: CASSVGIARANEQFF.

V gene TRBV4-2 combines with J gene TRBJ1-1; D is ambiguous. Germline V gives CDR1 LGHNA, CDR2 YNFKEQ. V lost 2 bases, J lost 3 bases, and 7 bases lay in between. CDR3 length: 13 residues. CDR3 region: CASSQPRDTEAFF. CDR3 nucleotides: TGTGCCAGCAGCCAACCCCGGGACACTGAAGCTTTCTTT.

This chain uses TRBV27 with TRBJ1-4, with a weak D call TRBD1 (6 bases). With 9 bases removed from V and 2 bases from J, the gap between germline ends came to 22 bases. Germline V gene lookup returns CDR1 MNHEY and CDR2 SMNVEV (reference sequence). The CDR3 contains 17 residues. For the CDR3, the DNA is TGTGCCAGTCAGGCTACAGGGTTCTGGGCGACTAATGAAAAACTGTTTTTT. Amino acid sequence: CASQATGFWATNEKLFF.

The gene calls are TRBV6-5 and TRBJ2-2; D perhaps matches TRBD2 (7 bases). The germline V and J ends were trimmed by 6 bases and 3 bases, with 11 bases remaining between them. Germline loops: CDR1 MNHEY, CDR2 SVGAGI. The CDR3 runs 14 residues. CDR3 in amino acids: CASRWEGDTGELFF. The CDR3 DNA is TGTGCCAGCAGGTGGGAGGGGGACACCGGGGAGCTGTTTTTT.

This clone was found once. V gene TRBV11-2 combines with J gene TRBJ2-1; 15 bases fit TRBD2. Germline values: CDR1 SGHAT, CDR2 FQNNGV. The CDR3 has 16 amino acids. The trim removed 7 bases at V and 9 bases at J, leaving 10 bases unmatched. The DNA for the CDR3 is TGTGCCAGCATGCTCGTGGGACTAGCGGGGGGCGGTGAGCAGTTCTTC. Its protein is CASMLVGLAGGGEQFF.

This sequence joins TRBV14 and TRBJ2-2; 10 bases are a match to TRBD2. The CDR3 is 20 residues long. Looked up from germline, CDR1 is SGHDN and CDR2 is FVKESK. The V gene end was trimmed by 1 base and the J gene end by 6 bases; junction bases not matched to a gene: 17. In nucleotides, the CDR3 is TGTGCCAGCAGCCAAGTGAGCGGGGGGGCTCTTGAAAATGGTTCCGGGGAGCTGTTTTTT. Translation gives CASSQVSGGALENGSGELFF.

V is TRBV7-2 and J is TRBJ2-5, with TRBD1 matching 9 bases. CDR1 is SGHTA, CDR2 FQGNSA, per germline. The CDR3 spans 16 residues. The V gene end was trimmed by 5 bases and the J gene end by 5 bases; junction bases not matched to a gene: 12. DNA of the CDR3: TGTGCCAGCAGCGGGACCGGGACAGGGTACCGGGAGACCCAGTACTTC. Translation gives CASSGTGTGYRETQYF. Combining the CDR3 with reference TRBV7-2 and TRBJ2-5 gives the whole variable domain GAGVSQSPSNKVTEKGKDVELRCDPISGHTALYWYRQSLGQGLEFLIYFQGNSAPDKSGLPSDRFSAERTGGSVSTLTIQRTQQEDSAVYLCASSGTGTGYRETQYFGPGTRLLVL.

This clone turned up a few times. The chain carries TRBV5-1 and TRBJ1-2; D may be TRBD1 (6 bases). The CDR3 totals 13 residues. V shed 4 bases and J shed 2 bases, with 9 bases lying between them. Germline V gives CDR1 SGHRS, CDR2 YFSETQ. The CDR3 sequence is CASSPGVNYGYTF. The DNA for the CDR3 is TGCGCCAGCAGCCCAGGGGTAAACTATGGCTACACCTTC.